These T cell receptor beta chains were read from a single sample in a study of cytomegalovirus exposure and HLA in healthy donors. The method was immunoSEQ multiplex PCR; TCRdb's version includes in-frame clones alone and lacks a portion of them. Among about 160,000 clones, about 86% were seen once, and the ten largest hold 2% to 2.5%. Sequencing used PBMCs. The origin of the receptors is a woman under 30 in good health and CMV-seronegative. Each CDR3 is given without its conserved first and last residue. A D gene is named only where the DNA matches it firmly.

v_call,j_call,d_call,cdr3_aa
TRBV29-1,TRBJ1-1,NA,SVAPRTEAF
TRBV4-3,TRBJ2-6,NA,ASSQANSGSGANVLT
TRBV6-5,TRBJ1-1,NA,ASSYSLTVNTEAF
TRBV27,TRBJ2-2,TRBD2,ASSLWGGSPSGELF
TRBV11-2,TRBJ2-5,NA,ASSLGTGRETQY
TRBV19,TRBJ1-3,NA,ASYRASSGNTIY
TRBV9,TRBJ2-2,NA,ASSVRLGRGTGELF
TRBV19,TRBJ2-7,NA,ASRGSLGGRYEQY
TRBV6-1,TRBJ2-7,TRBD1,ASSEGWTGGVYEQY
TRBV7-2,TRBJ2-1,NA,ASSFGVGQF
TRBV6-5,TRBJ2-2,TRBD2,ASTTSGGAAGELF